One T cell receptor (beta chain) is described in this entry. No antigen is known for it. This sample was included in a study of cytomegalovirus exposure and HLA in healthy donors. In the study overall: When fewer than 500 donors were genotyped, 80% to 90% of them were found to fall in the Caucasian-associated ancestry cluster.

Trimming cost V 0 bases and J 2 bases; bases outside gene matches: 1. CDR1 is GTSNPN and CDR2 is SVGIG in the germline V gene (reference sequence). CDR3 length: 15 amino acids. The study ran its PCR with 60 Vbeta and 13 Jbeta primers. The protocol was immunoSEQ multiplex PCR, while the TCRdb copy is restricted to in-frame clones and leaves out a portion. Of 200,000 to 250,000 clones in the sample, over 70% were seen once. General study points: Upon later analysis, HLA-associated TCR beta chains proved more clonally expanded than other, equally common chains. The productive fraction for most TCR beta V segments was about 90% or about 30% in an earlier analysis. Common viral pathogens (according to a later analysis) appeared linked to several of the most significant clusters.

Sequencing was carried out using PBMCs. This clonotype was sampled from a woman aged 60-75 years in good health and CMV-seropositive. The chain carries TRBV30 and TRBJ2-1; TRBD2 matches 10 bases. The CDR3 DNA reads TGTGCCTGGAGTGTCGGGACTAGCGCCTACAATGAGCAGTTCTTC. Its translation: CAWSVGTSAYNEQFF.